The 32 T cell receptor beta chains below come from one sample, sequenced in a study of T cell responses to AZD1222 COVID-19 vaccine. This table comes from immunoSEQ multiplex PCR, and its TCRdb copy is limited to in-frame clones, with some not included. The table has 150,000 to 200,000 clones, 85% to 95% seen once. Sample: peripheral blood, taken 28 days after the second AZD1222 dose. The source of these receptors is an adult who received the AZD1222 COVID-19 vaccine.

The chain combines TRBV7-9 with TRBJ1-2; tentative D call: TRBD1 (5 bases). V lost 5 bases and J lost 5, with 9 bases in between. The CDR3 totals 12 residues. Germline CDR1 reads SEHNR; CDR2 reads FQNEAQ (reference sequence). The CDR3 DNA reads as TGTGCCAGCAGCCCCGAGGGGTATGGCTACACCTTC. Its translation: CASSPEGYGYTF.

The CDR3 region is CASSTGYGYTF. CDR3 bases: TGTGCCAGTAGTACAGGGTATGGCTACACCTTC. This rearrangement joins TRBV27 to TRBJ1-2, with D possibly matching TRBD1 (6 bases). CDR3 size: 11 residues. Trimming stripped 9 bases from V and 5 bases from J, with 10 bases between. The germline V gene has CDR1 MNHEY and CDR2 SMNVEV (reference sequence).

CDR3 coding DNA: TGTGCCAGCAGCCCCAGAGCGGGAGAGGTCTACGAGCAGTACTTC. It translates to CASSPRAGEVYEQYF. The rearrangement joins TRBV5-4 to TRBJ2-7; 8 nucleotides line up with TRBD2. The CDR3 extends over 15 amino acids. V trimming: 4 bases; J trimming: 3 bases; junction bases outside the gene matches: 9. CDR1 SGHNT and CDR2 YYREEE come from the germline V gene (reference sequence). The whole variable domain, remainder taken from reference TRBV5-4 and TRBJ2-7, is ETGVTQSPTHLIKTRGQQVTLRCSSQSGHNTVSWYQQALGQGPQFIFQYYREEENGRGNFPPRFSGLQFPNYSSELNVNALELDDSALYLCASSPRAGEVYEQYFGPGTRLTVT.

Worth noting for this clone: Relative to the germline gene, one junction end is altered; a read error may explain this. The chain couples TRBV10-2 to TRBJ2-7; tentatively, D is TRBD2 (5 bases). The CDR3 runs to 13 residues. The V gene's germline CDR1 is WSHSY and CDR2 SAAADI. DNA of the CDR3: TGCGCCAGCAGTGAGGGAGGTTCTTACGCGCAGTACTTC. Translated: CASSEGGSYAQYF.

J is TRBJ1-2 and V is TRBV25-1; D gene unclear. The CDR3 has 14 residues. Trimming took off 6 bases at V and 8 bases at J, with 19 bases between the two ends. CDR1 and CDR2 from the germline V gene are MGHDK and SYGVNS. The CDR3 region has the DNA TGTGCCAGCAGAGAGGCCCCCGGATACAAAGGCTACACCTTC. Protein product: CASREAPGYKGYTF.

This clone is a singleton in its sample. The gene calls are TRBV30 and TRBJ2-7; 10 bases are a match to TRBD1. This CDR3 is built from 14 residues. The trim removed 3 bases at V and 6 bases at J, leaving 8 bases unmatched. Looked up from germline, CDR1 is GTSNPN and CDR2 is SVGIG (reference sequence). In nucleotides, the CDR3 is TGTGCCTGGAGCTCCGGGACAGGGGCCAGCGAGCAGTACTTC. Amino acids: CAWSSGTGASEQYF.

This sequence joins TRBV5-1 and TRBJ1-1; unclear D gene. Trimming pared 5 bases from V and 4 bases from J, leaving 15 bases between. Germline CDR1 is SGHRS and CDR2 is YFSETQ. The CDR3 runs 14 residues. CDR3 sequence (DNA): TGCGCCAGCAGTCGACCGGACGGACTCACTGAAGCTTTCTTT. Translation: CASSRPDGLTEAFF.

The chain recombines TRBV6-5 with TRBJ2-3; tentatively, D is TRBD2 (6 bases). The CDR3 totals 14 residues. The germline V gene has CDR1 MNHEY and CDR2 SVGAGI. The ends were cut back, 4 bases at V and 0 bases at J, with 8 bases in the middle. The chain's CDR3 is CASSFSGSTDTQYF. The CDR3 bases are TGTGCCAGCAGTTTCAGCGGGAGCACAGATACGCAGTATTTT.

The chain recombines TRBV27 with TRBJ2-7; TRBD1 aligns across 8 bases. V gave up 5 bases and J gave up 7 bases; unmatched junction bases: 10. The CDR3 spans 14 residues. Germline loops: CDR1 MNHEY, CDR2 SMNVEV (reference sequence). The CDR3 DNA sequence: TGTGCCAGCAGTCCCGGACAGGGCCGACTTGAGCAGTACTTC. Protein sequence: CASSPGQGRLEQYF.

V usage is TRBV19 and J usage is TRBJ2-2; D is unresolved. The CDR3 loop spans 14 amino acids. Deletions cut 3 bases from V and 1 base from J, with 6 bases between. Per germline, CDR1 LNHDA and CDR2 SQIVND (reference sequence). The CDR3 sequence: CASSIQKNTGELFF. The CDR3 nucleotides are TGTGCCAGTAGTATCCAAAAGAACACCGGGGAGCTGTTTTTT.

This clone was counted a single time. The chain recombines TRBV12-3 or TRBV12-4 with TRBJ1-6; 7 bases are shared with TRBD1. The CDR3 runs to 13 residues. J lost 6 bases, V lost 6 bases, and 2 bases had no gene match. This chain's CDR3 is CASSGTANSPLHF. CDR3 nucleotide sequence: TGTGCCAGCAGCGGGACAGCTAATTCACCCCTCCACTTT.

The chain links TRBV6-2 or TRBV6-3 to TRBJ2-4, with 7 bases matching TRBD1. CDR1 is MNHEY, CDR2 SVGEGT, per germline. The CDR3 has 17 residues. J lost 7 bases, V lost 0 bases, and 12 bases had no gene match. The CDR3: CASSYSRLGGADNIQYF. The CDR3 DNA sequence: TGTGCCAGCAGTTACTCTCGGCTAGGGGGCGCCGACAACATTCAGTACTTC.

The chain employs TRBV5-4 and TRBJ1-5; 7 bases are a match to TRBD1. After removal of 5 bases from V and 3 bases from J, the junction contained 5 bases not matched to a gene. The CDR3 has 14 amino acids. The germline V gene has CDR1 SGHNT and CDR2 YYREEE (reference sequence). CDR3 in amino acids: CASRRGRFNQPQHF. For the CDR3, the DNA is TGTGCCAGCAGGAGGGGGCGATTCAATCAGCCCCAGCATTTT.

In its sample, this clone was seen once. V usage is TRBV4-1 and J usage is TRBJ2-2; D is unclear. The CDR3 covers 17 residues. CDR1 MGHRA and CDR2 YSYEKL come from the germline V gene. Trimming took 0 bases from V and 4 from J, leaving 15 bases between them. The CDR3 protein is CASSQESESTITGELFF. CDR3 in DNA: TGCGCCAGCAGCCAAGAATCTGAGAGCACAATCACCGGGGAGCTGTTTTTT.

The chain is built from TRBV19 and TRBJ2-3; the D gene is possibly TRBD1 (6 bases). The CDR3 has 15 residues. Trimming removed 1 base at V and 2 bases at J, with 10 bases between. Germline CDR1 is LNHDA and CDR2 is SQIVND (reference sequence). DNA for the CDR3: TGTGCCAGTAGTATAGCACAGGGACCCACAGATACGCAGTATTTT. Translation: CASSIAQGPTDTQYF.

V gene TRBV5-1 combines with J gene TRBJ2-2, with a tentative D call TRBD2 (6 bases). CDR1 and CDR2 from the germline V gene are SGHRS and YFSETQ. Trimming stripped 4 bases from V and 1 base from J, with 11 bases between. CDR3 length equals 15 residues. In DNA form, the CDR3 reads TGCGCCAGCAGCCTTCTAGCGCTGAACACCGGGGAGCTGTTTTTT. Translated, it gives CASSLLALNTGELFF.

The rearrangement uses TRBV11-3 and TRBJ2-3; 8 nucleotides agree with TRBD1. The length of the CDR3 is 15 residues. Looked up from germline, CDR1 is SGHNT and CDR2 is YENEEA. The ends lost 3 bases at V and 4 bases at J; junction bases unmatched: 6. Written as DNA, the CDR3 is TGTGCCAGCAGCTTGGGGACAGGCAGCGCAGATACGCAGTATTTT. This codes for CASSLGTGSADTQYF.

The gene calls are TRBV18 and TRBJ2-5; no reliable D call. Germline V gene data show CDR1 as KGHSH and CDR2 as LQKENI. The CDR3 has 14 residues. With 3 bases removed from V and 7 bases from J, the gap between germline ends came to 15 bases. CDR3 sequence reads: CASSPRQTLGTQYF. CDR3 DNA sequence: TGTGCCAGCTCACCCAGGCAGACTCTGGGGACCCAGTACTTC.

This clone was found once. This CDR3 is CASSKVGLAGEGGDTQYF. DNA of the CDR3: TGTGCCAGCAGCAAAGTAGGTCTAGCGGGAGAGGGGGGAGATACGCAGTATTTT. The chain links TRBV21-1 to TRBJ2-3; the D call of TRBD2 is as the table states it, not checked on the DNA. TRBV21-1 is a recognized pseudogene. The CDR3 has 18 amino acids.

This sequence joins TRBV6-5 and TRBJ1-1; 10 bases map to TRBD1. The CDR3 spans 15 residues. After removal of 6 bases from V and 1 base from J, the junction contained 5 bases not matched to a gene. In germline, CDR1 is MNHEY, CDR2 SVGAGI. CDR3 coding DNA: TGTGCCAGCAGGCCTAGACAGGGGGCGAACACTGAAGCTTTCTTT. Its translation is CASRPRQGANTEAFF.

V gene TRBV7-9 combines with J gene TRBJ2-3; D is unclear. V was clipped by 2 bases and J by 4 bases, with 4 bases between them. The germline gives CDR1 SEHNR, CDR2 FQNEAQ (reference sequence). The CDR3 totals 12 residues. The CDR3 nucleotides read TGTGCCAGCAGCTTAATGGCAGATACGCAGTATTTT. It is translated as CASSLMADTQYF.

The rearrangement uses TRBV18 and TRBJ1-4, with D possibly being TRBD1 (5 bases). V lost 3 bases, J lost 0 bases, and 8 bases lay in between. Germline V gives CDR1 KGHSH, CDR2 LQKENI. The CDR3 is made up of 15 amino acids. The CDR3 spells CASSPGPTTNEKLFF. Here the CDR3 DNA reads TGTGCCAGCTCACCGGGGCCCACAACTAATGAAAAACTGTTTTTT. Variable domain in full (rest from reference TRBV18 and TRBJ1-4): NAGVMQNPRHLVRRRGQEARLRCSPMKGHSHVYWYRQLPEEGLKFMVYLQKENIIDESGMPKERFSAEFPKEGPSILRIQQVVRGDSAAYFCASSPGPTTNEKLFFGSGTQLSVL.

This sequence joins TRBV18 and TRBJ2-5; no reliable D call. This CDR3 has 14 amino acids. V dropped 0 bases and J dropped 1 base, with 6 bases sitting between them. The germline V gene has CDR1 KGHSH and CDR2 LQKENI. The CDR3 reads CASSPPRPQETQYF. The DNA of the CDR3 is TGTGCCAGCTCACCACCGAGGCCCCAAGAGACCCAGTACTTC. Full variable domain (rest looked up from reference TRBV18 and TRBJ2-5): NAGVMQNPRHLVRRRGQEARLRCSPMKGHSHVYWYRQLPEEGLKFMVYLQKENIIDESGMPKERFSAEFPKEGPSILRIQQVVRGDSAAYFCASSPPRPQETQYFGPGTRLLVL.

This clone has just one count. CDR3 coding DNA: TGTGCCAGCCGACAGGGCACCGGGGAGCTGTTTTTT. Its translation is CASRQGTGELFF. The rearrangement links TRBV12-3 or TRBV12-4 to TRBJ2-2, with 7 bases aligning to TRBD1. The trim removed 8 bases at V and 4 bases at J, leaving 1 base unmatched. This CDR3 comprises 12 residues.

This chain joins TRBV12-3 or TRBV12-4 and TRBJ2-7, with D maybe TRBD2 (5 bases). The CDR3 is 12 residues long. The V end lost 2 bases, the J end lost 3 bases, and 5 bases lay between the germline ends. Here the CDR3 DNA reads TGTGCCAGCAGTTTACGGGGCTACGAGCAGTACTTC. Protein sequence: CASSLRGYEQYF.

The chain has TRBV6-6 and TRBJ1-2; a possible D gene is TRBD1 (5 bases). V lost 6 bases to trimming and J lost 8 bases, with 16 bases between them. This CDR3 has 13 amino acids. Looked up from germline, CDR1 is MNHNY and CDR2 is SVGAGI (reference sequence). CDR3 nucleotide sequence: TGTGCCAGCAGACACACCAGGGAAGGAGGCTACACCTTC. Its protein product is CASRHTREGGYTF.

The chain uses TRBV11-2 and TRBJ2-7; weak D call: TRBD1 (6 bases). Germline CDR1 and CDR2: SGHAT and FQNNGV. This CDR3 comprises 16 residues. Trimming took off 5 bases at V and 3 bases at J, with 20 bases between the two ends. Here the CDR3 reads CASSEGVQIVGYEQYF. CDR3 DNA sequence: TGTGCCAGCAGCGAGGGGGTCCAAATCGTAGGCTACGAGCAGTACTTC.

The DNA for the CDR3 is TGTGCCAGTACAGACCCTCTTTCCTACGAGCAGTACTTC. This encodes CASTDPLSYEQYF. The chain joins TRBV12-3 or TRBV12-4 to TRBJ2-7, with D uncertain. The CDR3 loop spans 13 amino acids. Trimming removed 9 bases at V and 1 base at J, with 13 bases between.

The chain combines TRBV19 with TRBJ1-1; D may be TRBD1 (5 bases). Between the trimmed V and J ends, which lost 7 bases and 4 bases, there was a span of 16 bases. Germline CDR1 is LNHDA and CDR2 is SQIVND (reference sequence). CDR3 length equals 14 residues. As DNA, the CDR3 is TGTGCCAGTATCACTACCGGGACCGGCACTGAAGCTTTCTTT. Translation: CASITTGTGTEAFF.

The CDR3 reads CASSLWGGKTVKNTEAFF. Here the CDR3 DNA reads TGTGCCAGCAGTTTATGGGGGGGGAAAACAGTTAAGAACACTGAAGCTTTCTTT. The genes are TRBV28 and TRBJ1-1; D is possibly TRBD1 (5 bases). Looked up from germline, CDR1 is MDHEN and CDR2 is SYDVKM. The CDR3 is 18 residues long. Trimming stripped 0 bases from V and 1 base from J, with 18 bases between.

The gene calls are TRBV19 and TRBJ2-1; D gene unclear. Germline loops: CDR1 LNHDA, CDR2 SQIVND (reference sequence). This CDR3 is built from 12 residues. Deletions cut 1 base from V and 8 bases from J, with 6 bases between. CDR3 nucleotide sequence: TGTGCCAGTAGTATAGCTAGGGATGAGCAGTTCTTC. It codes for CASSIARDEQFF. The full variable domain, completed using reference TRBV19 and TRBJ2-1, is DGGITQSPKYLFRKEGQNVTLSCEQNLNHDAMYWYRQDPGQGLRLIYYSQIVNDFQKGDIAEGYSVSREKKESFPLTVTSAQKNPTAFYLCASSIARDEQFFGPGTRLTVL.

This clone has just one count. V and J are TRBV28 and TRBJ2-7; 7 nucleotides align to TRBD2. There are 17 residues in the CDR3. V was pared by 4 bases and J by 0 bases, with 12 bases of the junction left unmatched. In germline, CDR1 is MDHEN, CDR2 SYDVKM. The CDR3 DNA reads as TGTGCCAGCAGTTCCCCCTTGGGGGGGAGAAGCTCCTACGAGCAGTACTTC. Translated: CASSSPLGGRSSYEQYF.